The 25 T cell receptor beta chains below were found in one sample sequenced in a study of T-cell reconstitution after alpha-beta-depleted transplantation in children. Unique molecular identifiers tagged the TCRbeta library. TCRdb used MiXCR to reprocess the PCR reads, holding one entry per CDR3 protein. The sample has roughly 590,000 distinct CDR3 sequences, approximately 17% seen once. Here the sequenced sample was PBMCs from the stem cell graft donor, taken from the stem cell graft. The receptors originated from a human donor who donated a stem cell graft to a child with acute myeloid leukemia.

This clonotype occurred a few times. V and J are TRBV25-1 and TRBJ1-1; no firm D call. The CDR3 loop spans 14 amino acids. V lost 0 bases and J 4 bases, leaving 9 bases between the germline ends. The germline V gene has CDR1 MGHDK and CDR2 SYGVNS. CDR3 in DNA: TGTGCCAGCAGTGAATATGGTCGGGGCACTGAAGCTTTCTTT. Residues: CASSEYGRGTEAFF.

This clonotype showed up just once. The V gene is TRBV4-2, the J gene TRBJ2-7; D ambiguous. The germline V gene has CDR1 LGHNA and CDR2 YNFKEQ. V lost 4 bases and J 0 bases, leaving 10 bases between the germline ends. The CDR3 is 14 residues long. The CDR3 sequence: CASSPRHSSYEQYV. As DNA, the CDR3 is TGTGCCAGCAGCCCCCGGCACAGCTCCTACGAGCAGTACGTC.

This clonotype showed up just a few times. The chain uses TRBV5-1 and TRBJ2-2; possible D gene TRBD2, 6 bases. The CDR3 length is 16 residues. V was pared by 0 bases and J by 1 base, with 10 bases between. The germline V gene has CDR1 SGHRS and CDR2 YFSETQ. CDR3 nucleotides: TGCGCCAGCAGCTTGGTGGCTAGCGAGAACACCGGGGAGCTGTTTTTT. Amino acid sequence: CASSLVASENTGELFF.

This clonotype was found a few times. The J gene is TRBJ2-7, the V gene TRBV12-3 or TRBV12-4, with D possibly matching TRBD1 (6 bases). The CDR3 covers 16 residues. Trimming stripped 1 base from V and 2 bases from J, with 15 bases between. CDR3 protein: CASSLGGVQGPYEQYF. The CDR3 DNA sequence: TGTGCCAGCAGTTTAGGTGGGGTACAGGGACCCTACGAGCAGTACTTC.

The chain's CDR3 is CASSHSLAGGTGELFF. The CDR3 DNA follows: TGTGCCAGCAGCCACTCCCTAGCGGGGGGCACCGGGGAGCTGTTTTTT. The V call is TRBV9, the J call TRBJ2-2, with 11 bases that match TRBD2. J was trimmed by 4 bases and V by 4 bases; bases with no gene match: 6. The V gene's germline CDR1 is SGDLS and CDR2 YYNGEE. The CDR3 sequence is 16 residues long.

This clonotype was seen at least ten times. The V call is TRBV6-2 or TRBV6-3, the J call TRBJ1-2; no reliable D call. This CDR3 is built from 15 residues. V was shortened by 7 bases and J by 0 bases, with 15 bases between the two germline ends. Looked up from germline, CDR1 is MNHEY and CDR2 is SVGEGT. DNA of the CDR3: TGTGCCAGCAATCCGGTGTCGGGAACTAACTATGGCTACACCTTC. It translates to CASNPVSGTNYGYTF.

This clonotype was counted at least ten times. The chain carries TRBV12-3 or TRBV12-4 and TRBJ2-1, with 7 bases identical to TRBD2. CDR3 length equals 17 residues. Trimming at V came to 1 base and at J to 0 bases, leaving 6 bases not matched to a gene. The CDR3 coding sequence is TGTGCCAGCAGTTTAGGTGGTAGCGGGCGCTCCTACAATGAGCAGTTCTTC. Translated: CASSLGGSGRSYNEQFF.

The gene calls are TRBV27 and TRBJ1-2; tentatively, D is TRBD1 (5 bases). The CDR3 runs 15 residues. V shed 5 bases and J shed 6 bases, with 19 bases lying between them. Germline CDR1 MNHEY, CDR2 SMNVEV (reference sequence). The CDR3 is CASSDRLKGRDGYTF. CDR3 nucleotide sequence: TGTGCCAGCAGTGACCGCTTGAAGGGGAGGGATGGCTACACCTTC.

This clonotype was seen only a few times. The V call is TRBV7-2, the J call TRBJ1-2; D is undetermined. Germline loops: CDR1 SGHTA, CDR2 FQGNSA. The CDR3 has 14 amino acids. V lost 1 base and J 3 bases, leaving 9 bases between the germline ends. In DNA form, the CDR3 reads TGTGCCAGCAGCTTAGGTATAGAGGACTATGGCTACACCTTC. It yields the protein CASSLGIEDYGYTF.

This clonotype has a count of ten or more. This chain connects TRBV5-1 to TRBJ1-2; weak D call: TRBD1 (6 bases). This CDR3 is 14 amino acids long. The V gene's germline CDR1 is SGHRS and CDR2 YFSETQ. The V gene lost 0 bases and the J gene lost 6 bases, with 12 bases spanning the gap. In DNA form, the CDR3 reads TGCGCCAGCAGCTTGGCCACAGGGTCGGATGGCTACACCTTC. Translation gives CASSLATGSDGYTF.

The sample holds a few counts of this clonotype. V and J are TRBV20-1 and TRBJ2-3; perhaps TRBD1 as D (7 bases). The CDR3 has 14 amino acids. Germline CDR1 reads DFQATT; CDR2 reads SNEGSKA (reference sequence). V was clipped by 6 bases and J by 0 bases, with 13 bases between them. DNA of the CDR3: TGCAGTGCCCTGACAGGGAGGAGCACAGATACGCAGTATTTT. Translating gives CSALTGRSTDTQYF.

V usage is TRBV29-1 and J usage is TRBJ2-7; D uncertain. V lost 4 bases to trimming and J lost 2 bases, with 9 bases between them. Per the germline V gene, CDR1 is SQVTM and CDR2 is ANQGSEA. The CDR3 contains 12 residues. CDR3 in DNA: TGCAGCGTTGCAATCCAGACCTACGAGCAGTACTTC. Its protein product is CSVAIQTYEQYF.

This clonotype has just a few counts. The chain recombines TRBV10-3 with TRBJ2-2; no clear D gene. In germline, CDR1 is ENHRY, CDR2 SYGVKD. The CDR3 spans 14 residues. V lost 6 bases and J lost 7, with 15 bases in between. DNA of the CDR3: TGTGCCATCAGACCTCTGCCGGATAACGGGGAGCTGTTTTTT. Protein product: CAIRPLPDNGELFF.

This chain connects TRBV25-1 to TRBJ2-3; 8 bases map to TRBD2. V shed 3 bases, J shed 2 bases, and the junction held 7 bases outside the gene matches. Germline loops: CDR1 MGHDK, CDR2 SYGVNS. This CDR3 region has 16 residues. CDR3 bases: TGTGCCAGCAGTGACCCGACTAGCGCCTACACAGATACGCAGTATTTT. Protein product: CASSDPTSAYTDTQYF.

This clonotype was detected many times. For the CDR3, the DNA is TGTGCCAGCAGTTTAACAGACAGGGGCCAAGAGACCCAGTACTTC. This gives the protein CASSLTDRGQETQYF. The chain has TRBV12-3 or TRBV12-4 and TRBJ2-5, with 8 nucleotides matching TRBD1. J was trimmed by 1 base and V by 2 bases; bases with no gene match: 3. CDR3 length: 15 residues.

Details on this clonotype: Possible read error: a much larger clone is one base away. This chain links TRBV27 with TRBJ2-1; 7 bases align to TRBD1. Germline V CDR1 and CDR2: MNHEY, SMNVEV (reference sequence). The CDR3 spans 16 residues. CDR3 in DNA: TGTGCCAGCAGTTTAGACAGGGAGTTCTCGAACAATGACCAGTTCTTC. This sequence encodes CASSLDREFSNNDQFF.

There are a few counts of this clonotype. The chain combines TRBV7-2 with TRBJ2-7; D may be TRBD1 or TRBD2 (5 bases each). The ends were cut back, 1 base at V and 7 bases at J, with 20 bases in the middle. The germline V gene has CDR1 SGHTA and CDR2 FQGNSA. This CDR3 is 16 amino acids long. For the CDR3, the DNA is TGTGCCAGCAGCTTAGAATACCGGGACGCCCTCCGGGAGCAGTACTTC. Protein sequence: CASSLEYRDALREQYF.

This sequence joins TRBV9 and TRBJ2-5; 9 nucleotides align to TRBD2. The CDR3 sequence is 16 residues long. The germline CDR1 and CDR2 sequences are SGDLS and YYNGEE. Unmatched junction bases numbered 8, after V lost 4 bases and J lost 1 base. DNA for the CDR3: TGTGCCAGCAGCCCCCGGAGCGGGGGGTCCCAAGAGACCCAGTACTTC. Its protein is CASSPRSGGSQETQYF.

This clonotype was seen only a few times. V and J are TRBV5-1 and TRBJ1-1, with no clear D. The CDR3 is 15 amino acids. V was cut by 1 base and J by 0 bases, with 10 bases left in between. The germline gives CDR1 SGHRS, CDR2 YFSETQ. CDR3 DNA sequence: TGCGCCAGCAGCTTGTTTTTAGGCTTGAACACTGAAGCTTTCTTT. This encodes CASSLFLGLNTEAFF.

V and J are TRBV7-9 and TRBJ1-2, with 7 bases identical to TRBD1. The CDR3 is 15 residues long. Per the germline V gene, CDR1 is SEHNR and CDR2 is FQNEAQ (reference sequence). The trim removed 4 bases at V and 5 bases at J, leaving 10 bases unmatched. DNA of the CDR3: TGTGCCAGCAGCTACGGCAGGGGGGAAGGGTATGGCTACACCTTC. As protein: CASSYGRGEGYGYTF.

In its sample, this clonotype was seen many times. The gene calls are TRBV27 and TRBJ2-2; D remains ambiguous. The CDR3 sequence is 13 residues long. CDR1 is MNHEY and CDR2 is SMNVEV in the germline V gene (reference sequence). The ends were cut back, 4 bases at V and 4 bases at J, with 7 bases in the middle. Written as DNA, the CDR3 is TGTGCCAGCAGTTCGCAGGCCACCGGGGAGCTGTTTTTT. It specifies CASSSQATGELFF.

This clonotype showed up many times. This sequence joins TRBV20-1 and TRBJ2-3; the match to TRBD2 covers 11 bases. Trimming removed 1 base from V and 2 bases from J; junction bases left unmatched: 2. CDR3 length: 15 amino acids. CDR1 is DFQATT, CDR2 SNEGSKA, per germline (reference sequence). Here the CDR3 reads CSARASGGPTDTQYF. In DNA form, the CDR3 reads TGCAGTGCTAGAGCTAGCGGGGGGCCCACAGATACGCAGTATTTT.

This clonotype was seen many times. The chain recombines TRBV20-1 with TRBJ2-5, with 10 bases fitting TRBD1. Germline V gene data show CDR1 as DFQATT and CDR2 as SNEGSKA (reference sequence). The CDR3 sequence is 14 residues long. J lost 5 bases, V lost 6 bases, and 9 bases had no gene match. DNA for the CDR3: TGCAGTGCGCGTTGGACAGGGGGAAGGGAGACCCAGTACTTC. Its protein is CSARWTGGRETQYF.

This clonotype has only a few counts. The V gene is TRBV5-6, the J gene TRBJ1-2, with a tentative D call TRBD1 (5 bases). Germline V lookup: CDR1 SGHDT, CDR2 YYEEEE. V lost 2 bases, J lost 6 bases, and 11 bases lay in between. This CDR3 is 13 amino acids long. CDR3 loop: CASSFVRENGYTF. DNA of the CDR3: TGTGCCAGCAGCTTTGTCAGGGAAAATGGCTACACCTTC.

This clonotype was observed many times. In DNA form, the CDR3 reads TGCAGTGCTAGGGGCCTCGGGATGGGACAAGAGACCCAGTACTTC. Encoded protein: CSARGLGMGQETQYF. This chain links TRBV20-1 with TRBJ2-5, with TRBD2 as a possible D gene (5 bases). In germline, CDR1 is DFQATT, CDR2 SNEGSKA (reference sequence). The V gene lost 3 bases and the J gene lost 2 bases, with 16 bases spanning the gap. This CDR3 comprises 15 residues.